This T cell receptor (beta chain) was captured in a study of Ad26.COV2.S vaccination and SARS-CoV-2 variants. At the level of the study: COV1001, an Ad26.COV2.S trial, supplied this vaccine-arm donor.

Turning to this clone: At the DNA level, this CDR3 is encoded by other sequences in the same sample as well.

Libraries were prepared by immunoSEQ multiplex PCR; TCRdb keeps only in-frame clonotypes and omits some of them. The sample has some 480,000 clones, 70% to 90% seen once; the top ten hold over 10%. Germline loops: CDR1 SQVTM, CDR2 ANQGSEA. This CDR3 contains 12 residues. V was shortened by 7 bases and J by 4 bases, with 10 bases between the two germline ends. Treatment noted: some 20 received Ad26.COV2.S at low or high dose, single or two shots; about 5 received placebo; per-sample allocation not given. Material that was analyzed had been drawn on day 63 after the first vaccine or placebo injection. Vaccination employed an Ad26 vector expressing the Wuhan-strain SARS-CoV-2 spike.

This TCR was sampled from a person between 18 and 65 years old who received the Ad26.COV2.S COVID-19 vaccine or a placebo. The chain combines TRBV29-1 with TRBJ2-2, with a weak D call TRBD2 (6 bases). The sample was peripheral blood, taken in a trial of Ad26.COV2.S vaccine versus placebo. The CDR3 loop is CSARRGTGELFF. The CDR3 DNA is TGCAGCGCCAGGCGGGGCACCGGGGAGCTGTTTTTT.